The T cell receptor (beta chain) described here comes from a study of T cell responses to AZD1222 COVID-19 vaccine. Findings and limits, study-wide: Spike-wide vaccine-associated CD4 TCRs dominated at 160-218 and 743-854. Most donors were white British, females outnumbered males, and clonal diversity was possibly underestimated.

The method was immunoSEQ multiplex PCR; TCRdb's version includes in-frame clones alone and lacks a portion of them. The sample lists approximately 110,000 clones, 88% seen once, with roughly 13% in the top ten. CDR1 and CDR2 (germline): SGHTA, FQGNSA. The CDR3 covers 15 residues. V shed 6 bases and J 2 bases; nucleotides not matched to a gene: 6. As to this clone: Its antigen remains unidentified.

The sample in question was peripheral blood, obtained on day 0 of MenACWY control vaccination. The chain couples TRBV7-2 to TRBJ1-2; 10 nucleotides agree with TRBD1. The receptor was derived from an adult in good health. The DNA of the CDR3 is TGTGCCAGCAGTAGACAGGGGGCGGGAAACTATGGCTACACCTTC. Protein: CASSRQGAGNYGYTF.